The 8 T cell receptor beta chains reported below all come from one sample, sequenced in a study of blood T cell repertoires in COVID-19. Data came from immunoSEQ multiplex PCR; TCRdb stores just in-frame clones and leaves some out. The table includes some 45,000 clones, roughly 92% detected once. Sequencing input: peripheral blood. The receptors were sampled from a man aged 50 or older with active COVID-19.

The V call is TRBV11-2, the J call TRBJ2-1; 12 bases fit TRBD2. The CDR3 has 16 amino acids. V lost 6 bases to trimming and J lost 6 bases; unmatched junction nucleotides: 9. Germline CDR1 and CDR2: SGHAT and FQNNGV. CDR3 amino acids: CASRTASGRGINEQFF. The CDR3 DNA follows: TGTGCCAGCAGAACGGCTAGCGGGAGGGGGATCAATGAGCAGTTCTTC.

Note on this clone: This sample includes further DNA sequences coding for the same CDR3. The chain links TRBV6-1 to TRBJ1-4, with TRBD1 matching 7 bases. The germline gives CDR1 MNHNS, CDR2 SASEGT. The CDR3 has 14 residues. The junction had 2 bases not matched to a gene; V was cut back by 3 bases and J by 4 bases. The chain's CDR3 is CASSEGTVNEKLFF. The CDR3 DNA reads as TGTGCCAGCAGTGAGGGGACAGTTAATGAAAAACTGTTTTTT.

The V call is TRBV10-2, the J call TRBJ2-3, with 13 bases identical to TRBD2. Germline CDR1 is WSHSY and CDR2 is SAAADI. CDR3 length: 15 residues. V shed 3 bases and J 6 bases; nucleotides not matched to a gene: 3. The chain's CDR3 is CASSERTSGGDTQYF. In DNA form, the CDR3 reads TGCGCCAGCAGTGAAAGGACTAGCGGGGGTGATACGCAGTATTTT.

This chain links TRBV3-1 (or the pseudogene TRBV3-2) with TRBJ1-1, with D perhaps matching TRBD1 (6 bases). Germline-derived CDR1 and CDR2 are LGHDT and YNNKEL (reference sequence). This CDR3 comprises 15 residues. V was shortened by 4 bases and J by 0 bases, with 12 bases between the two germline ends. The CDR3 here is CASSPQGRVNTEAFF. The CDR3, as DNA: TGTGCCAGCAGCCCCCAGGGGCGGGTGAACACTGAAGCTTTCTTT.

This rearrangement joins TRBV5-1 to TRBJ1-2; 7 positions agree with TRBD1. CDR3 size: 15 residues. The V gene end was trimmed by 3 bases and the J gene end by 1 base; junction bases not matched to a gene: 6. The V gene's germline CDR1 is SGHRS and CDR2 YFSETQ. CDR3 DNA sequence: TGCGCCAGCAGCTCAGGGGACAGCCTTAACTATGGCTACACCTTC. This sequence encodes CASSSGDSLNYGYTF. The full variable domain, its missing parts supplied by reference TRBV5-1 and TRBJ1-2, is KAGVTQTPRYLIKTRGQQVTLSCSPISGHRSVSWYQQTPGQGLQFLFEYFSETQRNKGNFPGRFSGRQFSNSRSEMNVSTLELGDSALYLCASSSGDSLNYGYTFGSGTRLTVV.

CDR3 bases: TGTGCCAGACAGGGGCACTCCTACGAGCAGTACTTC. Translation: CARQGHSYEQYF. V usage is TRBV19 and J usage is TRBJ2-7; the match to TRBD1 covers 7 bases. This CDR3 is 12 amino acids long. V was pared by 9 bases and J by 0 bases, with 2 bases of the junction left unmatched. Germline V gene sequence: CDR1 LNHDA, CDR2 SQIVND (reference sequence).

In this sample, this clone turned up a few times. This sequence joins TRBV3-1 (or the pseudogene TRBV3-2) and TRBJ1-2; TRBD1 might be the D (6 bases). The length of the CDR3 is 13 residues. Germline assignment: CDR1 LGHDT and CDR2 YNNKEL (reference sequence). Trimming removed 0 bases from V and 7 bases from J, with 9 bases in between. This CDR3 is CASSQDRGSGYTF. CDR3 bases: TGTGCCAGCAGCCAAGACAGGGGAAGTGGCTACACCTTC.

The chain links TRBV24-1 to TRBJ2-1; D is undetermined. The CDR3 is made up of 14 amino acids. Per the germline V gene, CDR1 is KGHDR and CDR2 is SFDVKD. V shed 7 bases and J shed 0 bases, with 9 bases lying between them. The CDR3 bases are TGTGCCACCAGCTATAAGAGCTCCTACAATGAGCAGTTCTTC. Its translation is CATSYKSSYNEQFF.